This TCR beta chain emerged from a study of blood T cell repertoires in COVID-19. The CDR3 consists of 17 residues. V dropped 0 bases and J dropped 5; count of bases not matched to a gene: 7. Germline V lookup: CDR1 SGHRS, CDR2 YFSETQ. In the original workflow: Nucleated cell counts were estimated from reference gene primer amplification. The assay was immunoSEQ multiplex PCR, and TCRdb's table has in-frame clones only and misses some. Clonal size and the V and J genes are those of that table, whereas D and trimming came from the DNA. The sample yields some 270,000 clones, about 85% seen once. The J gene is TRBJ2-5, the V gene TRBV5-1, with TRBD2 identical over 13 bases. Specimen: peripheral blood. The receptor was derived from a human donor with COVID-19, enrolled during active disease. The donor label of this sample is uncertain. CDR3 sequence (DNA): TGCGCCAGCAGCTTGGGACTAGCGGGAGGCCCAGGCGAGACCCAGTACTTC. Its protein product is CASSLGLAGGPGETQYF.